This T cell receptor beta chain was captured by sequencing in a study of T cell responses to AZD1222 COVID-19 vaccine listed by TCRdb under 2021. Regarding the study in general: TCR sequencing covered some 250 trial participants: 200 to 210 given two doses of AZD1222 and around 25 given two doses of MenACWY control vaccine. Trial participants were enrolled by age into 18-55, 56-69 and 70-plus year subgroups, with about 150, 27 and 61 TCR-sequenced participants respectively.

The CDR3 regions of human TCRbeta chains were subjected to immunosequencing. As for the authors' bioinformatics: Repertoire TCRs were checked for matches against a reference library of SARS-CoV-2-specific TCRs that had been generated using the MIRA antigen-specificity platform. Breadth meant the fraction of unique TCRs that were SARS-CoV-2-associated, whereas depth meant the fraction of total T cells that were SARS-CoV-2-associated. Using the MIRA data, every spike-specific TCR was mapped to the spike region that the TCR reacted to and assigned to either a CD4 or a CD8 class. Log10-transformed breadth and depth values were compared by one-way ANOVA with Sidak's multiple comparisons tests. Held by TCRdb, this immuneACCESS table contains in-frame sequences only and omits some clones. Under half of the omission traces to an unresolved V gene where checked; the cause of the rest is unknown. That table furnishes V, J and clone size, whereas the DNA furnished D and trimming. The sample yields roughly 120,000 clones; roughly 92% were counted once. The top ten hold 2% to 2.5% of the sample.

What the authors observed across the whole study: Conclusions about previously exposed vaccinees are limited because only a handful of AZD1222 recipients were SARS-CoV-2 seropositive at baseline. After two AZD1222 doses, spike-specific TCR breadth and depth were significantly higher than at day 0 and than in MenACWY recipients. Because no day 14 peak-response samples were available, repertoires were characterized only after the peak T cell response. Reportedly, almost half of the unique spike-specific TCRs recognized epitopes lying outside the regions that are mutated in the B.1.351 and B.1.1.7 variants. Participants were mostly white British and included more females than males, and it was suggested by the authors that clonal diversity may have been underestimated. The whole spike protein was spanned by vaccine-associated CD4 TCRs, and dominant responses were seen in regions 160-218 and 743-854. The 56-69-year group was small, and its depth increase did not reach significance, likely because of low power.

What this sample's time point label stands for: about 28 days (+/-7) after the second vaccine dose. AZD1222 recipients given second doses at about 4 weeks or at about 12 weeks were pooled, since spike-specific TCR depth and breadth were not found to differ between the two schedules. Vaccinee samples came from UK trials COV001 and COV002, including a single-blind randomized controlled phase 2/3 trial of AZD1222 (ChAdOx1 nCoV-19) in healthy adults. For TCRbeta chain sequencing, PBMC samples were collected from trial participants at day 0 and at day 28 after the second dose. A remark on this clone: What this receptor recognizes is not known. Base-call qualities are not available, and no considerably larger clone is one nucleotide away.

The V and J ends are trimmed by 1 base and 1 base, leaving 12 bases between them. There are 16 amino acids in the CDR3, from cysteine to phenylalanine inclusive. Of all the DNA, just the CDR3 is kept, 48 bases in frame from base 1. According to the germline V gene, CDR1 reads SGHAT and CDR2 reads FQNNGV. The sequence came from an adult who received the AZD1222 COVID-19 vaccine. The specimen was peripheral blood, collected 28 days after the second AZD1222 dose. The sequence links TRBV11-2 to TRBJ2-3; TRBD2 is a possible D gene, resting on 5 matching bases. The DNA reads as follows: TGTGCCAGCAGCTTAGGCGGGTCTATTCGCACAGATACGCAGTATTTT. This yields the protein CASSLGGSIRTDTQYF.